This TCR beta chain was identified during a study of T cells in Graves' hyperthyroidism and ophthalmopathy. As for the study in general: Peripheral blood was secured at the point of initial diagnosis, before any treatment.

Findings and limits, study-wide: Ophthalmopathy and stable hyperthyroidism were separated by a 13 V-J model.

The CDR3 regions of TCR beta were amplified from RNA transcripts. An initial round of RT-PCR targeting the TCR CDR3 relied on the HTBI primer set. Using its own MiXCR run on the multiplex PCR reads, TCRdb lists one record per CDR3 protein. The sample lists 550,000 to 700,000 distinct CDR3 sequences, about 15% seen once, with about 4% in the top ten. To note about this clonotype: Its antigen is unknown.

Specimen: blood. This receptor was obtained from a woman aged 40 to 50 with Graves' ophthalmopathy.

CDR3 sequence (DNA): TGTGCCAGCAGTTTAATCGGACAGGGGGCAAGTGAAAAACTGTTTTTT. Its translation is CASSLIGQGASEKLFF. The chain combines TRBV28 with TRBJ1-4; 11 bases agree with TRBD1. The CDR3 totals 16 residues. J lost 7 bases, V lost 2 bases, and 6 bases had no gene match. Germline CDR1 reads MDHEN; CDR2 reads SYDVKM.